The clone carrying this T cell receptor beta chain was found many times. Its specificity is not known. TCRdb re-derived calls from the 5' RACE reads in MiXCR, one entry per CDR3 protein. This table holds 250,000 to 400,000 distinct CDR3 sequences, approximately 14% found once. Between the trimmed V and J ends, which lost 8 bases and 2 bases, there was a span of 17 bases. In germline, CDR1 is DFQATT, CDR2 SNEGSKA (reference sequence). The CDR3 runs to 14 residues. The source of the sample is a study of T-cell memory formation after mild COVID-19. Findings of the study overall: Later expanders leaned CD4+, whereas day 15 to 85 contracting clones were balanced CD4/CD8.

This rearrangement joins TRBV20-1 to TRBJ2-3; either TRBD1 or TRBD2 may fit D (7 bases each). Sequences were obtained from PBMCs or a T cell subset sorted from them (not recorded which). The origin of this receptor is a man aged 18-30 years who had mild COVID-19 (a few samples of this study predate the infection). Cell type and time point are not known. CDR3: CSNQGGPFTDTQYF. Here the CDR3 DNA reads TGCAGTAACCAGGGGGGGCCCTTCACAGATACGCAGTATTTT.